This entry lists 16 T cell receptor beta chains sequenced from one sample in a study of shared clonotypes between healthy human individuals. Positive CCR7 selection of CD45RO-negative cells yielded the naive CD8 cells, and terminally differentiated effector memory CD45RA+ cells were excluded. Sequencing used immunoSEQ multiplex PCR; TCRdb keeps in-frame clones, though not all of them. The data show around 2,000,000 clones, with approximately 95% seen just once and 1% to 1.5% held by the top ten. Sequencing used naive CD8+ T cells sorted from blood. Receptors originate from a man aged 18 to 30 in good health.

V usage is TRBV11-2 and J usage is TRBJ1-3; D call uncertain. The V and J ends lost 3 bases and 0 bases respectively, with 9 bases between them. The germline CDR1 and CDR2 sequences are SGHAT and FQNNGV. The CDR3 is 15 residues long. The CDR3 reads CASSFNMDSGNTIYF. In nucleotides, the CDR3 is TGTGCCAGCAGCTTCAATATGGACTCTGGAAACACCATATATTTT.

CDR3 protein: CASSYQGAQYF. DNA for the CDR3: TGCGCCAGCAGCTACCAGGGCGCCCAGTACTTC. This rearrangement joins TRBV5-1 to TRBJ2-5, with a tentative D call TRBD1 (5 bases). There are 11 residues in the CDR3. With 3 bases removed from V and 9 bases from J, the gap between germline ends came to 9 bases. Germline V gene sequence: CDR1 SGHRS, CDR2 YFSETQ.

The rearrangement joins TRBV11-2 to TRBJ1-2, with 7 bases matching TRBD1. CDR3 length: 17 amino acids. V was pared by 0 bases and J by 3 bases, with 10 bases of the junction left unmatched. Germline loops: CDR1 SGHAT, CDR2 FQNNGV. CDR3 sequence reads: CASSLEPGGSEDYGYTF. For the CDR3, the DNA is TGTGCCAGCAGCTTAGAGCCAGGGGGAAGCGAGGACTATGGCTACACCTTC.

Written as DNA, the CDR3 is TGTGCCAGCAGCTTATCTATAAGCTCCTACAATGAGCAGTTCTTC. As protein: CASSLSISSYNEQFF. V is TRBV7-9 and J is TRBJ2-1; unclear D gene. Germline assignment: CDR1 SEHNR and CDR2 FQNEAQ (reference sequence). The V and J ends lost 2 bases and 0 bases respectively, with 8 bases between them. The CDR3 extends over 15 amino acids.

The chain recombines TRBV10-1 with TRBJ2-7; 7 bases fit TRBD1. Per germline, CDR1 WNHNN and CDR2 SYGVQD (reference sequence). The CDR3 has 13 residues. With V trimmed by 4 bases and J by 6 bases, 6 bases remained unmatched. CDR3: CASSAGDRAEQYF. In DNA, the CDR3 is TGCGCCAGCAGTGCTGGCGACAGGGCCGAGCAGTACTTC.

This rearrangement joins TRBV29-1 to TRBJ2-5, with a tentative D call TRBD2 (8 bases). V was cut by 4 bases and J by 5 bases, with 20 bases left in between. Per the germline V gene, CDR1 is SQVTM and CDR2 is ANQGSEA. CDR3 length: 15 residues. The CDR3 region is CSVAGGGYRVETQYF. CDR3 DNA sequence: TGCAGCGTTGCGGGAGGGGGCTACCGGGTGGAGACCCAGTACTTC.

J is TRBJ2-7 and V is TRBV2; no clear D gene. CDR1 is SNHLY, CDR2 FYNNEI, per germline. CDR3 length: 15 residues. The V end was cut by 2 bases, the J end by 1 base, with 12 bases between. The CDR3 is CASSEPRGISYEQYF. The CDR3 bases are TGTGCCAGCAGTGAACCCCGTGGGATTTCCTACGAGCAGTACTTC.

The rearrangement joins TRBV9 to TRBJ2-1; D is possibly TRBD2 (5 bases). This CDR3 is 15 amino acids long. Trimming stripped 4 bases from V and 2 bases from J, with 13 bases between. Germline CDR1 and CDR2: SGDLS and YYNGEE. CDR3 in amino acids: CASSTHGGAYNEQFF. The CDR3 DNA sequence: TGTGCCAGCAGCACTCACGGAGGAGCCTACAATGAGCAGTTCTTC.

The rearrangement links TRBV27 to TRBJ1-1; D ambiguous. The germline CDR1 and CDR2 sequences are MNHEY and SMNVEV (reference sequence). V was pared by 6 bases and J by 1 base, with 15 bases between. The CDR3 loop spans 15 amino acids. This CDR3 is CASSPFGGPNTEAFF. In DNA, the CDR3 is TGTGCCAGCAGCCCCTTCGGCGGCCCGAACACTGAAGCTTTCTTT.

The V and J genes are TRBV2 and TRBJ1-4; 9 bases match TRBD1. V dropped 0 bases and J dropped 5; count of bases not matched to a gene: 4. The germline gives CDR1 SNHLY, CDR2 FYNNEI. This CDR3 is 16 amino acids long. This CDR3 reads CASSEADRGWNEKLFF. Written as DNA, the CDR3 is TGTGCCAGCAGTGAAGCGGACAGGGGCTGGAATGAAAAACTGTTTTTT.

This chain links TRBV4-1 with TRBJ2-5, with 8 nucleotides matching TRBD2. J was trimmed by 5 bases and V by 1 base; bases with no gene match: 6. The CDR3 is made up of 15 amino acids. Germline-derived CDR1 and CDR2 are MGHRA and YSYEKL. CDR3 sequence (DNA): TGCGCCAGCAGCCAAGTATGGGCGGGGGGCGAGACCCAGTACTTC. Its translation is CASSQVWAGGETQYF.

As for this clone: Other nucleotide sequences from this sample produce the same CDR3. V is TRBV5-6 and J is TRBJ2-5; TRBD1 matches at 8 bases. The CDR3 has 14 residues. Unmatched junction bases numbered 1, after V lost 0 bases and J lost 3 bases. Germline CDR1 reads SGHDT; CDR2 reads YYEEEE. The CDR3 protein is CASSLGDRKETQYF. Here the CDR3 DNA reads TGTGCCAGCAGCTTGGGGGACAGGAAAGAGACCCAGTACTTC.

The chain couples TRBV9 to TRBJ1-2; unclear D gene. CDR1 is SGDLS and CDR2 is YYNGEE in the germline V gene. V lost 0 bases to trimming and J lost 3 bases, with 6 bases between them. The CDR3 length is 13 residues. CDR3 sequence: CASSVGWDYGYTF. CDR3 bases: TGTGCCAGCAGCGTAGGGTGGGACTATGGCTACACCTTC.

This clone was recorded once. The rearrangement links TRBV2 to TRBJ2-7; no reliable D call. Germline loops: CDR1 SNHLY, CDR2 FYNNEI. Trimming took 3 bases from V and 3 from J, leaving 12 bases between them. CDR3 length equals 14 residues. CDR3 region: CASSDDTNFYEQYF. CDR3 nucleotide sequence: TGTGCCAGCAGTGACGACACCAACTTCTACGAGCAGTACTTC.

The chain employs TRBV5-5 and TRBJ2-7, with 8 bases fitting TRBD1. CDR3 size: 12 residues. V shed 5 bases, J shed 6 bases, and the junction held 4 bases outside the gene matches. Germline lookup yields CDR1 SGHKS and CDR2 YYEKEE (reference sequence). This chain's CDR3 is CASSPTGAEQYF. In DNA form, the CDR3 reads TGTGCCAGCAGTCCGACAGGGGCCGAGCAGTACTTC.

The V call is TRBV7-6, the J call TRBJ2-3; no firm D call. Germline V lookup: CDR1 SGHVS, CDR2 FNYEAQ. Between the trimmed V and J ends, which lost 0 bases and 3 bases, there was a span of 4 bases. CDR3 length: 13 residues. CDR3 bases: TGTGCCAGCAGCTTAGCGTGGACAGATACGCAGTATTTT. Protein product: CASSLAWTDTQYF. The whole variable domain, filled in from reference TRBV7-6 and TRBJ2-3, reads GAGVSQSPRYKVTKRGQDVALRCDPISGHVSLYWYRQALGQGPEFLTYFNYEAQQDKSGLPNDRFSAERPEGSISTLTIQRTEQRDSAMYRCASSLAWTDTQYFGPGTRLTVL.